This TCR beta chain was identified in a study of blood T cell repertoires in COVID-19. The overall study: Acute and convalescent COVID-19 specimens originated in the United States, Italy and Spain. In each case, the material was cDNA or gDNA derived from T cells, B-cell-depleted T cells, or PBMCs.

In the original processing: Amplified reference gene primers provided the basis for estimating nucleated cell counts. The protocol was immunoSEQ multiplex PCR, while the TCRdb copy is restricted to in-frame clones and leaves out a portion. V and J calls and clone size are as listed in that table; D and trimming were resolved from the DNA. This sample has around 130,000 clones, with roughly three quarters found just once. The V end lost 1 base, the J end lost 3 bases, and 12 bases lay between the germline ends. This CDR3 has 16 amino acids. Germline CDR1 is MDHEN and CDR2 is SYDVKM. Sequencing used peripheral blood. This TCR came from a man at least 80 years old with acute or convalescent COVID-19. The rearrangement links TRBV28 to TRBJ2-2, with D possibly matching TRBD1 (5 bases). The CDR3 is CASSLYLTDYTGELFF. Here the CDR3 DNA reads TGTGCCAGCAGTTTATATCTGACAGATTACACCGGGGAGCTGTTTTTT.